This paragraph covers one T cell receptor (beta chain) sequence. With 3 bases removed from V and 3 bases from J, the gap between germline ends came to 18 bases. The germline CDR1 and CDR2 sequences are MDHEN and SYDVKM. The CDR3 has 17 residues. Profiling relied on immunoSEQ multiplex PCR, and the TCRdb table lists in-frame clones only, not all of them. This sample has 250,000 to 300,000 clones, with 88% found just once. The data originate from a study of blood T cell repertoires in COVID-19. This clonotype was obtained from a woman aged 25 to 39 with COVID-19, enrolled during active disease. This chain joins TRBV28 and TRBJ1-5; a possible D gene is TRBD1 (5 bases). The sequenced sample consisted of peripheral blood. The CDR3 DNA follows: TGTGCCAGCAGTTTTGGCCACCGGGACTGGGTCAATCAGCCCCAGCATTTT. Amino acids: CASSFGHRDWVNQPQHF.